This record concerns one T cell receptor (beta chain) sequence. The data are from a study of blood T cell repertoires in COVID-19. Per germline, CDR1 SQVTM and CDR2 ANQGSEA. The CDR3 is 13 amino acids. The junction had 7 bases not matched to a gene; V was cut back by 6 bases and J by 7 bases. Produced via immunoSEQ multiplex PCR; TCRdb's table is partial and in-frame only. The sample consists of roughly 150,000 clones, 80% of them appearing once. The rearrangement joins TRBV29-1 to TRBJ1-5; the match to TRBD1 covers 9 bases. This TCR came from a man between 40 and 49 years old who had recovered from COVID-19. Sequencing used PBMCs or T cells enriched from blood (not recorded which). DNA for the CDR3: TGCAGCGTGAAAACAGGGGGCTGGCAGCCCCAGCATTTT. Protein sequence: CSVKTGGWQPQHF.